The 17 T cell receptor beta chains in this list originate from one sample, sequenced in a study of blood T cell repertoires in COVID-19 (dated by TCRdb to 2018 to 2021). Libraries were constructed by the immunoSEQ multiplex PCR assay. TCRdb provides this immuneACCESS table in a form limited to in-frame rearrangements. Some clones are lacking; in checked studies, under half of them reflect an unresolved V gene, and why the rest are absent is not known. Counted in this sample were roughly 140,000 clones; around 87% of them appeared once. The ten largest clones capture roughly 5.4% of the sample. The sequenced sample consisted of peripheral blood. The receptors come from a human donor in a cohort sampled during active COVID-19.

This chain joins TRBV2 and TRBJ2-7; 7 bases are a match to TRBD1. CDR3 size: 14 residues. Trimming took 2 bases from V and 3 from J; bases not matched to a gene: 4. Germline V gives CDR1 SNHLY, CDR2 FYNNEI. The CDR3 spells CASSEQGEFYEQYF. CDR3 nucleotide sequence: TGTGCCAGCAGTGAACAGGGGGAATTCTACGAGCAGTACTTC.

The chain is built from TRBV27 and TRBJ2-7, with D tentatively TRBD1 (6 bases). There are 13 residues in the CDR3. V lost 5 bases and J 2 bases, leaving 10 bases between the germline ends. CDR1 and CDR2 from the germline V gene are MNHEY and SMNVEV (reference sequence). CDR3 in amino acids: CASSTQGAYEQYF. CDR3 in DNA: TGTGCCAGCAGTACACAGGGCGCCTACGAGCAGTACTTC.

As DNA, the CDR3 is TGCGCCAGCAGCCCGGTGTCCGCCTACAATGAGCAGTTCTTC. Protein sequence: CASSPVSAYNEQFF. V is TRBV5-1 and J is TRBJ2-1, with unresolved D. CDR1 and CDR2 from the germline V gene are SGHRS and YFSETQ. Trimming pared 4 bases from V and 2 bases from J, leaving 10 bases between. The CDR3 consists of 14 residues.

The chain joins TRBV28 to TRBJ2-7; no firm D call. This CDR3 comprises 11 residues. The V end was cut by 10 bases, the J end by 3 bases, with 10 bases between. Germline CDR1 and CDR2: MDHEN and SYDVKM. The DNA of the CDR3 is TGTGCCACCCGAGCAGGCTACGAGCAGTACTTC. This sequence encodes CATRAGYEQYF.

The chain employs TRBV5-1 and TRBJ2-3; 8 nucleotides align to TRBD1. Germline CDR1 is SGHRS and CDR2 is YFSETQ. V lost 5 bases and J lost 1; bases outside the gene matches: 3. The CDR3 sequence is 14 residues long. The CDR3 loop is CASRGGQGTDTQYF. The CDR3 region has the DNA TGCGCCAGCAGGGGGGGACAGGGCACAGATACGCAGTATTTT.

The gene calls are TRBV4-1 and TRBJ2-1, with D possibly TRBD2 on 5 matching bases. This CDR3 spans 17 amino acids. Germline V gene data show CDR1 as MGHRA and CDR2 as YSYEKL. Trimming removed 2 bases at V and 8 bases at J, with 22 bases between. The CDR3 spells CASSQTPTREIRDEQFF. The CDR3 coding sequence is TGCGCCAGCAGCCAAACCCCAACTAGGGAAATTAGGGATGAGCAGTTCTTC.

This clone was observed a single time. J is TRBJ2-1 and V is TRBV11-2; 7 nucleotides align to TRBD1. The germline gives CDR1 SGHAT, CDR2 FQNNGV. The J segment lost 7 bases and the V segment lost 5 bases, leaving 8 bases of the junction unmatched. The CDR3 length is 14 residues. For the CDR3, the DNA is TGTGCCAGCAGCCGCGTGACAGGGAAAAATGAGCAGTTCTTC. Encoded protein: CASSRVTGKNEQFF. The full variable domain, its missing parts supplied by reference TRBV11-2 and TRBJ2-1, is EAGVAQSPRYKIIEKRQSVAFWCNPISGHATLYWYQQILGQGPKLLIQFQNNGVVDDSQLPKDRFSAERLKGVDSTLKIQPAKLEDSAVYLCASSRVTGKNEQFFGPGTRLTVL.

The chain couples TRBV3-1 (or the pseudogene TRBV3-2) to TRBJ1-1; TRBD1 agrees at 7 bases. V lost 3 bases and J lost 2; bases outside the gene matches: 3. The CDR3 has 14 amino acids. Germline assignment: CDR1 LGHDT and CDR2 YNNKEL (reference sequence). As DNA, the CDR3 is TGTGCCAGCAGCCACGACAGGGCAAACACTGAAGCTTTCTTT. Translation gives CASSHDRANTEAFF.

This clone was seen only once. V is TRBV18 and J is TRBJ2-7, with 7 positions matching TRBD1. The CDR3 consists of 14 residues. Germline CDR1 reads KGHSH; CDR2 reads LQKENI. After removal of 5 bases from V and 0 bases from J, the junction contained 4 bases not matched to a gene. The CDR3 DNA reads as TGTGCCAGCTCATCGACAGGGCGCTCCTACGAGCAGTACTTC. It is translated as CASSSTGRSYEQYF. Supplemented by reference TRBV18 and TRBJ2-7, the full variable domain reads NAGVMQNPRHLVRRRGQEARLRCSPMKGHSHVYWYRQLPEEGLKFMVYLQKENIIDESGMPKERFSAEFPKEGPSILRIQQVVRGDSAAYFCASSSTGRSYEQYFGPGTRLTVT.

The chain joins TRBV29-1 to TRBJ2-7; the D gene is possibly TRBD1 (7 bases). This CDR3 is built from 14 residues. Germline lookup yields CDR1 SQVTM and CDR2 ANQGSEA. V was shortened by 6 bases and J by 0 bases, with 15 bases between the two germline ends. CDR3 DNA: TGCAGCGTCGCAGGGGGGACCTCCTCCTACGAGCAGTACTTC. Translated, it gives CSVAGGTSSYEQYF.

The chain employs TRBV7-3 and TRBJ2-2, with 9 bases matching TRBD1. This CDR3 is built from 13 residues. After removal of 6 bases from V and 6 bases from J, the junction contained 2 bases not matched to a gene. Germline V gene sequence: CDR1 SGHTA, CDR2 FQGTGA. CDR3 DNA: TGTGCCAGCAGTGGACAGGGGTCCGGGGAGCTGTTTTTT. It translates to CASSGQGSGELFF.

The rearrangement links TRBV7-6 to TRBJ2-1; a weak D match, TRBD2 (7 bases). Trimming stripped 4 bases from V and 11 bases from J, with 21 bases between. The germline CDR1 and CDR2 sequences are SGHVS and FNYEAQ. The length of the CDR3 is 15 residues. The CDR3 nucleotides read TGTGCCAGCAGCTCCGGGCCATCCGGGGGGACAAAGCAGTTCTTC. Amino acid sequence: CASSSGPSGGTKQFF.

This clone was recorded only once. The V call is TRBV18, the J call TRBJ2-5; D ambiguous. Per germline, CDR1 KGHSH and CDR2 LQKENI. Trimming cost V 4 bases and J 3 bases, with 9 bases left between them. This CDR3 has 13 residues. Here the CDR3 DNA reads TGTGCCAGCTCACTGAACAGAGAAGAGACCCAGTACTTC. It translates to CASSLNREETQYF. The complete variable domain, with remaining parts taken from reference TRBV18 and TRBJ2-5, reads NAGVMQNPRHLVRRRGQEARLRCSPMKGHSHVYWYRQLPEEGLKFMVYLQKENIIDESGMPKERFSAEFPKEGPSILRIQQVVRGDSAAYFCASSLNREETQYFGPGTRLLVL.

The J gene is TRBJ2-7, the V gene TRBV5-1; 8 nucleotides line up with TRBD1. Germline-derived CDR1 and CDR2 are SGHRS and YFSETQ. The junction had 1 base not matched to a gene; V was cut back by 0 bases and J by 2 bases. This CDR3 is built from 14 residues. CDR3 in DNA: TGCGCCAGCAGCTTGGGGACAGGGCCCTACGAGCAGTACTTC. Translated: CASSLGTGPYEQYF. Full variable domain (remainder filled in from reference TRBV5-1 and TRBJ2-7): KAGVTQTPRYLIKTRGQQVTLSCSPISGHRSVSWYQQTPGQGLQFLFEYFSETQRNKGNFPGRFSGRQFSNSRSEMNVSTLELGDSALYLCASSLGTGPYEQYFGPGTRLTVT.

The chain recombines TRBV10-3 with TRBJ2-3; D is perhaps TRBD1 (7 bases). V was clipped by 10 bases and J by 7 bases, with 21 bases between them. From germline, CDR1 is ENHRY and CDR2 SYGVKD. This CDR3 comprises 14 residues. CDR3 in DNA: TGTGCCACCCAAAGAGGAGGGGGCGCAAATACGCAGTATTTT. Encoded protein: CATQRGGGANTQYF.

V is TRBV5-4 and J is TRBJ1-2, with D possibly being TRBD1 (6 bases). The germline CDR1 and CDR2 sequences are SGHNT and YYREEE (reference sequence). V lost 4 bases to trimming and J lost 2 bases, with 15 bases between them. The CDR3 is made up of 15 amino acids. The CDR3 coding sequence is TGTGCCAGCAGCCCTGGCTCCGGACAGAACTATGGCTACACCTTC. Translated: CASSPGSGQNYGYTF. Together with reference TRBV5-4 and TRBJ1-2, the CDR3 gives the full variable domain: ETGVTQSPTHLIKTRGQQVTLRCSSQSGHNTVSWYQQALGQGPQFIFQYYREEENGRGNFPPRFSGLQFPNYSSELNVNALELDDSALYLCASSPGSGQNYGYTFGSGTRLTVV.

The chain links TRBV5-4 to TRBJ2-7; 10 bases are a match to TRBD1. The trim removed 4 bases at V and 6 bases at J, leaving 13 bases unmatched. The CDR3 extends over 16 amino acids. Germline V gene sequence: CDR1 SGHNT, CDR2 YYREEE (reference sequence). CDR3 nucleotide sequence: TGTGCCAGCAGCGCCCCGGGACAGGGGATATTCGGCGAGCAGTACTTC. This translates into CASSAPGQGIFGEQYF.